In its sample, the clone carrying this TCR beta chain was seen a few times. A much more abundant neighbour one base away suggests this may be a read error. TCRdb re-clonotyped the PCR reads via MiXCR. Of 25,000 to 30,000 clones in the sample, 24% are singletons; the top ten hold more than 14%. This sample was taken from a study of metastatic and nonmetastatic thyroid tumors. Whole-study context: Malignant thyroid and benign thyroid patients provided blood and tumor or nodule tissue whose repertoires were compared.

V lost 4 bases, J lost 9 bases, and 15 bases stayed unmatched. Germline values: CDR1 SGHRS, CDR2 YFSETQ. The length of the CDR3 is 15 residues. Ahead of thyroid surgery, no patient had received treatment of any kind. The sequence derives from a female donor with papillary thyroid cancer or a benign thyroid nodule (not recorded which). Some clones in this sample may be carry-over from other donors' samples. The chain uses TRBV5-1 and TRBJ2-5, with TRBD2 matching over 7 bases. Sequenced: blood. The CDR3 sequence is CASSHGLVMGEAQYF. Here the CDR3 DNA reads TGCGCCAGCAGCCATGGACTAGTCATGGGCGAGGCCCAGTACTTC.